The source of this TCR beta chain is a study of identical twins. Study-level results: Twin pairs' shared out-of-frame alpha sequences were enriched in low generation probability.

Trimming pared 8 bases from V and 4 bases from J, leaving 21 bases between. The CDR3 is made up of 15 amino acids. Germline assignment: CDR1 MDHEN and CDR2 SYDVKM. On this clonotype: The antigen is unknown.

Each CDR3 protein gets one entry after TCRdb re-called the 5' RACE reads with MiXCR. The sample contains approximately 410,000 distinct CDR3 sequences, approximately 17% of which appear only once. Input material: naive T cells sorted from blood. This clonotype was obtained from a man over 45 in good health. This rearrangement joins TRBV28 to TRBJ2-7; the D gene could be TRBD1 or TRBD2 (6 bases each). The CDR3 region is CASGPATGAEYEQYF. CDR3 bases: TGTGCCAGCGGTCCGGCTACGGGGGCGGAGTACGAGCAGTACTTC. Variable domain in full (rest from reference TRBV28 and TRBJ2-7): DVKVTQSSRYLVKRTGEKVFLECVQDMDHENMFWYRQDPGLGLRLIYFSYDVKMKEKGDIPEGYSVSREKKERFSLILESASTNQTSMYLCASGPATGAEYEQYFGPGTRLTVT.